The 18 T cell receptor beta chains reported below all come from one sample, sequenced in a study of monozygotic twins with inflammatory bowel disease. Following a re-call of the 5' RACE reads, TCRdb has one entry per CDR3 protein and lacks DNA. This sample's clone table lists under 200,000 distinct CDR3 sequences. The source material was blood. The receptor source for this set is a human donor with ulcerative colitis or Crohn's disease, or a healthy co-twin of an affected twin (not recorded which).

The chain uses TRBV19 and TRBJ1-5; TCRdb lists TRBD1, though no DNA is available to test this call. Germline-derived CDR1 and CDR2 are LNHDA and SQIVND (reference sequence). The CDR3 has 15 residues. This CDR3 reads CASSTGQGSNQPQHF.

This rearrangement joins TRBV20-1 to TRBJ2-3; the D call from TCRdb, TRBD2, cannot be confirmed without DNA. The germline V gene encodes CDR1 DFQATT and CDR2 SNEGSKA (reference sequence). There are 16 residues in the CDR3. CDR3 residues: CSARAGTSEYTDTQYF.

CDR3 residues: CASSWETSEGEQYF. The rearrangement uses TRBV7-2 and TRBJ2-7; TCRdb's D call, TRBD2, is unchecked because there is no DNA. CDR3 length: 14 residues. Germline V CDR1 and CDR2: SGHTA, FQGNSA.

V usage is TRBV12-3 or TRBV12-4 and J usage is TRBJ1-5. The CDR3 is 14 amino acids. CDR3 region: CASSLAGHHQPQHF.

V usage is TRBV28 and J usage is TRBJ2-5; TCRdb outputs TRBD1, but without DNA this stays unchecked. The CDR3 totals 14 residues. Germline-derived CDR1 and CDR2 are MDHEN and SYDVKM. This CDR3 is CASSAPWGEETQYF. The full variable domain, rest sourced from reference TRBV28 and TRBJ2-5, is DVKVTQSSRYLVKRTGEKVFLECVQDMDHENMFWYRQDPGLGLRLIYFSYDVKMKEKGDIPEGYSVSREKKERFSLILESASTNQTSMYLCASSAPWGEETQYFGPGTRLLVL.

This sequence joins TRBV20-1 and TRBJ2-5; checking the TCRdb D call of TRBD2 is not possible without DNA. This CDR3 is built from 15 residues. Germline CDR1 reads DFQATT; CDR2 reads SNEGSKA (reference sequence). CDR3 region: CSARGSTSGVETQYF.

This chain connects TRBV14 to TRBJ2-7; TCRdb's D call, TRBD1, is unchecked because there is no DNA. The germline CDR1 and CDR2 sequences are SGHDN and FVKESK. The length of the CDR3 is 14 residues. The CDR3 region is CASSQELGVYEQYF.

The chain joins TRBV20-1 to TRBJ2-7; TCRdb lists TRBD1, though no DNA is available to test this call. CDR1 DFQATT and CDR2 SNEGSKA come from the germline V gene (reference sequence). The CDR3 spans 16 residues. CDR3 region: CSARGRFRDRGYEQYF.

V and J are TRBV7-2 and TRBJ2-7; TCRdb selects TRBD2, and the lack of DNA leaves this call unchecked. The CDR3 runs to 15 residues. CDR1 is SGHTA and CDR2 is FQGNSA in the germline V gene. The CDR3 protein is CASSLVGGTSYEQYF.

The chain uses TRBV11-2 and TRBJ2-2. Germline V gives CDR1 SGHAT, CDR2 FQNNGV. This CDR3 region has 14 residues. CDR3 sequence: CASSFDGNTGELFF.

The CDR3 sequence: CASSSGDSNTEAFF. The V gene is TRBV7-9, the J gene TRBJ1-1. CDR3 length: 14 amino acids. Germline V gene data show CDR1 as SEHNR and CDR2 as FQNEAQ (reference sequence).

The chain has TRBV9 and TRBJ2-1; TCRdb outputs TRBD1, but without DNA this stays unchecked. This CDR3 contains 19 residues. The germline V gene encodes CDR1 SGDLS and CDR2 YYNGEE. The CDR3 sequence is CASSTPILKAGKVGDEQFF.

The rearrangement links TRBV5-4 to TRBJ2-5; TCRdb's assignment of TRBD1 cannot be checked, as there is no DNA. Germline V gene data show CDR1 as SGHNT and CDR2 as YYREEE (reference sequence). The length of the CDR3 is 14 residues. This CDR3 is CASSFIREQETQYF.

The CDR3 reads CASSFSGPTYEQYF. This chain links TRBV12-3 or TRBV12-4 with TRBJ2-7. The CDR3 is 14 amino acids.

The chain combines TRBV5-4 with TRBJ2-2; TCRdb indicates TRBD2, and absent DNA this call remains unverified. The CDR3 runs to 16 residues. Germline CDR1 SGHNT, CDR2 YYREEE (reference sequence). Here the CDR3 reads CASSLVAGAFSGELFF.

V is TRBV20-1 and J is TRBJ1-3. The CDR3 extends over 17 amino acids. Germline assignment: CDR1 DFQATT and CDR2 SNEGSKA (reference sequence). The CDR3 sequence: CSAKTSLGLGSGNTIYF.

The chain carries TRBV12-3 or TRBV12-4 and TRBJ2-5; TCRdb selects TRBD2, and the lack of DNA leaves this call unchecked. The CDR3 runs 14 residues. The CDR3 here is CASSPGLRQETQYF.

The chain has TRBV10-3 and TRBJ1-6; TCRdb names TRBD1, which stays unverified in the absence of DNA. Germline-derived CDR1 and CDR2 are ENHRY and SYGVKD. There are 13 residues in the CDR3. CDR3 protein: CAIRDRNNSPLHF.